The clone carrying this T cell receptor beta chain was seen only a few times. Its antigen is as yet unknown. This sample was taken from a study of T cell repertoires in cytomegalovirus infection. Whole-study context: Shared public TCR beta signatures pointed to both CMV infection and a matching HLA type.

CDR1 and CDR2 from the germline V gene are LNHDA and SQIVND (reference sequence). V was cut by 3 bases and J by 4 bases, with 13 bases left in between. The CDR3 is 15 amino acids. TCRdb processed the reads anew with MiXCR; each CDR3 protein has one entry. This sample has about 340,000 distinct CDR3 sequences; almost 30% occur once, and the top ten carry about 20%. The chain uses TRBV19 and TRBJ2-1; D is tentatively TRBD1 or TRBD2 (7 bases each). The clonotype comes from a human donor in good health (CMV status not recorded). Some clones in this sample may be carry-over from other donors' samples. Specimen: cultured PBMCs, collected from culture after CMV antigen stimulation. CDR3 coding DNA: TGTGCCAGTAGTATCCAGGGGGGGGTTTACAATGAGCAGTTCTTC. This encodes CASSIQGGVYNEQFF.